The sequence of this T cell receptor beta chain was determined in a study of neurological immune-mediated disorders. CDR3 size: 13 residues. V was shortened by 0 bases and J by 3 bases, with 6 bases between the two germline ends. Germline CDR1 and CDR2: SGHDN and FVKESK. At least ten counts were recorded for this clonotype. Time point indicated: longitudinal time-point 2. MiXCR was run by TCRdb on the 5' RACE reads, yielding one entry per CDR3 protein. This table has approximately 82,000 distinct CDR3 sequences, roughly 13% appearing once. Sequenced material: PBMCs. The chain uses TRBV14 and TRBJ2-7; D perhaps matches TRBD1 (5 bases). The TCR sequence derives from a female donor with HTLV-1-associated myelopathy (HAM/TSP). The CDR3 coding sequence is TGTGCCAGCAGCCAAGATAGGGGCTACGAGCAGTACTTC. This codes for CASSQDRGYEQYF.